The 6 T cell receptor beta chains below come from one sample, sequenced in a study of T cell responses to AZD1222 COVID-19 vaccine. Here immunoSEQ multiplex PCR was the method, and the copy in TCRdb shows in-frame clones only, minus some. This repertoire shows roughly 84,000 clones, 70% to 90% found once; its top ten account for approximately 1.5%. Sequencing used peripheral blood, obtained on day 0 of AZD1222 vaccination. These receptors were taken from an adult in good health.

This rearrangement joins TRBV3-1 (or the pseudogene TRBV3-2) to TRBJ2-3; TRBD2 matches at 10 bases. Per the germline V gene, CDR1 is LGHDT and CDR2 is YNNKEL (reference sequence). CDR3 length equals 19 residues. V lost 0 bases to trimming and J lost 0 bases; unmatched junction nucleotides: 9. The CDR3 spells CASSQDALAGASSTDTQYF. DNA for the CDR3: TGTGCCAGCAGCCAAGATGCGCTAGCGGGGGCCTCTAGCACAGATACGCAGTATTTT.

In regard to this clone: The sample carries other DNA sequences with the same CDR3. This chain links TRBV18 with TRBJ2-5; the D is unclear. This CDR3 has 12 amino acids. CDR1 is KGHSH and CDR2 is LQKENI in the germline V gene. Trimming removed 2 bases at V and 2 bases at J, with 3 bases between. Here the CDR3 DNA reads TGTGCCAGCTCACCAGGTCAAGAGACCCAGTACTTC. This codes for CASSPGQETQYF.

The rearrangement links TRBV19 to TRBJ2-1; 12 nucleotides line up with TRBD2. This CDR3 has 15 amino acids. Trimming at V came to 4 bases and at J to 7 bases, leaving 5 bases not matched to a gene. The germline V gene has CDR1 LNHDA and CDR2 SQIVND (reference sequence). The CDR3 reads CASSTLAGGRNEQFF. The CDR3 coding sequence is TGTGCCAGTAGTACGCTAGCGGGAGGGAGGAATGAGCAGTTCTTC.

The rearrangement uses TRBV10-3 and TRBJ1-2; tentatively, D is TRBD1 (6 bases). CDR1 is ENHRY and CDR2 is SYGVKD in the germline V gene. This CDR3 is 15 amino acids long. The V gene lost 2 bases and the J gene lost 8 bases, with 18 bases spanning the gap. In DNA, the CDR3 is TGTGCCATCAGTGAGAGATCACAGGGTGAAGTGGGCTACACCTTC. Translated: CAISERSQGEVGYTF.

This chain links TRBV27 with TRBJ2-6; 7 positions match TRBD1. After removal of 4 bases from V and 0 bases from J, the junction contained 6 bases not matched to a gene. The CDR3 loop spans 17 amino acids. Germline CDR1 MNHEY, CDR2 SMNVEV (reference sequence). CDR3 in amino acids: CASSSPGTVSGANVLTF. In DNA form, the CDR3 reads TGTGCCAGCAGTTCCCCGGGGACAGTCTCTGGGGCCAACGTCCTGACTTTC.

V is TRBV7-9 and J is TRBJ1-1, with 7 bases fitting TRBD1. The CDR3 spans 14 residues. Germline CDR1 reads SEHNR; CDR2 reads FQNEAQ (reference sequence). The V gene end was trimmed by 7 bases and the J gene end by 5 bases; junction bases not matched to a gene: 10. The CDR3, as DNA: TGTGCCAGCACCGGGACAGTTCCTGGAACTGAAGCTTTCTTT. This encodes CASTGTVPGTEAFF. Based on the CDR3 plus reference TRBV7-9 and TRBJ1-1, the full variable domain is DTGVSQNPRHKITKRGQNVTFRCDPISEHNRLYWYRQTLGQGPEFLTYFQNEAQLEKSRLLSDRFSAERPKGSFSTLEIQRTEQGDSAMYLCASTGTVPGTEAFFGQGTRLTVV.